This is a list of T cell receptor beta chains from one sample in a study of blood T cell repertoires in COVID-19. Measured with immunoSEQ multiplex PCR; TCRdb has only the in-frame clones, and not every one. Here the sample spans 150,000 to 200,000 clones, over 80% being singletons. The source material was peripheral blood. All receptors derive from a woman in her 70s with COVID-19, enrolled during active disease. CDR3s include the opening cysteine and the closing phenylalanine or tryptophan. A D gene is named only where the DNA matches it firmly. The size of a clone is reported for some rows only, either as once, few or many, or as a class for expanded clones.

j_call	clone_size	v_call	d_call	cdr3_length	cdr3_aa
TRBJ1-1	NA	TRBV7-2	NA	16	CASSSAGAGFGSEAFF
TRBJ2-7	few	TRBV11-2	TRBD1	16	CASSLGPGQGTYEQYF
TRBJ2-3	NA	TRBV9	TRBD2	15	CASSASGRKGDTQYF
TRBJ1-3	NA	TRBV5-1	NA	14	CASSLAGIGNTIYF
TRBJ2-1	many	TRBV6-2/TRBV6-3	TRBD2	15	CASSYKWEGNNEQFF
TRBJ2-2	NA	TRBV4-3	NA	16	CASSPSSVANTGELFF
TRBJ2-2	NA	TRBV5-1	TRBD1	14	CASSRDRGAGELFF
TRBJ2-4	NA	TRBV5-4	TRBD1	15	CASSLMTGDRNIQYF
TRBJ1-3	once	TRBV7-2	TRBD1	13	CASTDRVGNTIYF
TRBJ2-3	NA	TRBV7-8	TRBD2	16	CASSPRTAGVTDTQYF
TRBJ2-5	NA	TRBV5-1	NA	17	CASSLTYGSIDKETQYF
TRBJ2-7	NA	TRBV9	NA	14	CASSVGADTYEQYF
TRBJ2-5	NA	TRBV5-6	TRBD2	14	CASSFGTSEETQYF
TRBJ2-7	NA	TRBV27	TRBD1	13	CASSPTGPHEQYF
TRBJ1-1	NA	TRBV6-5	NA	13	CASSLGPITEAFF
TRBJ2-1	NA	TRBV6-5	TRBD2	13	CASSPGLAGEQFF
TRBJ2-5	NA	TRBV28	NA	17	CASSYRPRQGTQETQYF
TRBJ1-5	many	TRBV28	NA	14	CASSLIRSNQPQHF
TRBJ1-2	NA	TRBV5-6	TRBD1	16	CASSPQRQGRGYGYTF
TRBJ2-5	NA	TRBV15	TRBD2	15	CATSRGFGGARTQYF
TRBJ2-7	NA	TRBV6-5	TRBD1	16	CASSYGGTGQAYEQYF
TRBJ2-3	NA	TRBV5-5	NA	12	CASSFIADTQYF
TRBJ2-5	NA	TRBV6-1	TRBD2	16	CASSGLAGGPTETQYF
TRBJ2-7	NA	TRBV9	TRBD2	15	CASSVGTSGTYEQYF
TRBJ2-7	NA	TRBV4-3	TRBD2	19	CASSQDAGYATSGVYEQYF
TRBJ2-3	NA	TRBV7-9	NA	14	CASSLAGSGDTQYF
TRBJ1-6	NA	TRBV4-3	TRBD1	16	CASSQVDRGTNSPLHF
TRBJ2-7	once	TRBV19	TRBD1	14	CASMGQGIPYEQYF
TRBJ2-3	few	TRBV4-3	TRBD2	15	CASSQASGATDTQYF
TRBJ1-1	NA	TRBV14	NA	12	CASSRSGLGAFF
TRBJ1-3	NA	TRBV18	NA	16	CASSPQEGLSGNTIYF
TRBJ1-1	NA	TRBV12-2	NA	15	CASRLGRGDNTEAFF
TRBJ2-1	NA	TRBV27	TRBD2	18	CASSTRTSGKYAYNEQFF
TRBJ2-7	NA	TRBV19	NA	14	CASSMGGLGYEQYF
TRBJ2-7	NA	TRBV6-1	NA	14	CASIQGTWGYEQYF
TRBJ1-2	NA	TRBV28	TRBD1	16	CASSLISLGQGGGYTF
TRBJ1-2	few	TRBV7-8	NA	14	CASSLVEGVGGYTF
TRBJ1-5	NA	TRBV5-1	NA	16	CASSLGVLGLNQPQHF
TRBJ2-1	NA	TRBV5-6	TRBD2	12	CASSLGGGKEVF
TRBJ1-1	NA	TRBV5-1	NA	13	CASRITLSTEAFF
TRBJ2-7	once	TRBV4-1	TRBD2	17	CASSRELRTSGYYEQYF
TRBJ1-5	NA	TRBV18	NA	17	CASSPGKMGGSNQPQHF